The next 18 T cell receptor beta chains were all read from a single sample in a study of T-cell reconstitution after alpha-beta-depleted transplantation in children. Unique molecular identifiers were used to barcode this TCRbeta library. TCRdb analysed the PCR reads with MiXCR anew, one entry per CDR3 protein. The repertoire holds around 94,000 distinct CDR3 sequences, about 7.5% seen once, with roughly 17% in the top ten. Sequencing used PBMCs, obtained before TCRalphabeta/CD19-depleted stem cell transplant. All receptors derive from a boy aged 2 to 10 with acute lymphoblastic leukemia, due to receive a stem cell transplant.

This clonotype was detected many times. The chain joins TRBV11-2 to TRBJ2-1; D might be TRBD1 (5 bases). The germline CDR1 and CDR2 sequences are SGHAT and FQNNGV. V dropped 5 bases and J dropped 4 bases, with 12 bases sitting between them. The length of the CDR3 is 14 residues. The CDR3 loop reads CASSPDTLYNEQFF. CDR3 bases: TGTGCCAGCAGCCCGGACACTTTATACAATGAGCAGTTCTTC.

In this sample, this clonotype turned up many times. The chain has TRBV7-6 and TRBJ2-1; a weak D match, TRBD2 (6 bases). Trimming shortened V by 0 bases and J by 0 bases, and 12 bases separated the two germline ends. Germline lookup yields CDR1 SGHVS and CDR2 FNYEAQ. The length of the CDR3 is 17 residues. Here the CDR3 DNA reads TGTGCCAGCAGCTTAGCCGGCCTCGGGGGCTCCTACAATGAGCAGTTCTTC. It translates to CASSLAGLGGSYNEQFF.

This clonotype was counted ten times or more. This chain joins TRBV9 and TRBJ1-5; 7 bases align to TRBD1. Germline CDR1 is SGDLS and CDR2 is YYNGEE. This CDR3 is built from 16 residues. J lost 2 bases, V lost 3 bases, and 8 bases had no gene match. The CDR3 is CASSAGRGSGNQPQHF. DNA for the CDR3: TGTGCCAGCAGCGCGGGCAGGGGGTCGGGCAATCAGCCCCAGCATTTT.

V and J are TRBV2 and TRBJ2-3; TRBD1 or TRBD2 may be the D gene (5 bases each). The germline CDR1 and CDR2 sequences are SNHLY and FYNNEI. CDR3 length: 13 amino acids. The V and J ends lost 6 bases and 5 bases respectively, with 12 bases between them. The CDR3 region has the DNA TGTGCCAGCAGCCGGGACGTTGTAGATACGCAGTATTTT. This encodes CASSRDVVDTQYF.

This clonotype was recorded many times. The chain employs TRBV27 and TRBJ2-7; tentatively, D is TRBD1 or TRBD2 (5 bases each). From germline, CDR1 is MNHEY and CDR2 SMNVEV (reference sequence). Trimming shortened V by 3 bases and J by 3 bases, and 15 bases separated the two germline ends. The CDR3 contains 15 residues. The DNA of the CDR3 is TGTGCCAGCAGTTTGGGGGTCCCAAAAGACTACGAGCAGTACTTC. Its translation: CASSLGVPKDYEQYF.

This clonotype was detected many times. The CDR3 loop reads CASSLEDPSKEFF. CDR3 nucleotides: TGTGCCAGCAGCTTGGAGGATCCCTCCAAGGAGTTCTTC. This chain uses TRBV5-6 with TRBJ2-1, with D unclear. This CDR3 is 13 amino acids long. Germline CDR1 and CDR2: SGHDT and YYEEEE. Trimming took 0 bases from V and 14 from J, leaving 15 bases between them.

This clonotype was observed a handful of times. The rearrangement uses TRBV6-5 and TRBJ1-2; no clear D. Trimming took 6 bases from V and 7 from J, leaving 12 bases between them. The CDR3 has 12 amino acids. Germline V gene lookup returns CDR1 MNHEY and CDR2 SVGAGI. This CDR3 reads CASSPRWGGYTF. DNA for the CDR3: TGTGCCAGCAGCCCCAGGTGGGGTGGCTACACCTTC.

This clonotype was counted at least ten times. The rearrangement links TRBV3-1 to TRBJ1-1; D unclear. The CDR3 contains 14 residues. The germline V gene encodes CDR1 LGHDT and CDR2 YNNKEL (reference sequence). Between the trimmed V and J ends, which lost 4 bases and 2 bases, there was a span of 11 bases. The CDR3, as DNA: TGTGCCAGCAGCCCCACCGGGAAAAACACTGAAGCTTTCTTT. This gives the protein CASSPTGKNTEAFF.

This clonotype was picked up many times. The chain employs TRBV10-3 and TRBJ2-1; D remains ambiguous. Germline assignment: CDR1 ENHRY and CDR2 SYGVKD. This CDR3 region has 14 residues. V dropped 4 bases and J dropped 0 bases, with 7 bases sitting between them. CDR3: CAISGQSSYNEQFF. CDR3 nucleotides: TGTGCCATCAGTGGGCAAAGCTCCTACAATGAGCAGTTCTTC.

This clonotype has more than one count but fewer than ten. The chain carries TRBV4-3 and TRBJ1-1, with D possibly being TRBD1 (5 bases). The CDR3 loop spans 14 amino acids. The V gene's germline CDR1 is LGHNA and CDR2 YSLEER. The CDR3 protein is CAISPRGGSTEAFF. The CDR3 nucleotides are TGCGCTATCAGCCCACGTGGGGGGAGCACTGAAGCTTTCTTT.

Ten or more counts support this clonotype. Here the CDR3 DNA reads TGCAGTGCTACCCGGGGCGCCGGTGGCACAGATACGCAGTATTTT. Its translation: CSATRGAGGTDTQYF. This chain joins TRBV20-1 and TRBJ2-3, with D perhaps TRBD1 or TRBD2 (5 bases each). There are 15 residues in the CDR3. Between the trimmed V and J ends, which lost 4 bases and 1 base, there was a span of 15 bases. CDR1 and CDR2 (germline): DFQATT, SNEGSKA (reference sequence).

In this sample, this clonotype turned up a few times. This chain connects TRBV4-2 to TRBJ2-3; 10 nucleotides agree with TRBD2. The V and J ends lost 0 bases and 4 bases, in that order; junction bases with no gene match: 4. The CDR3 covers 16 residues. Germline loops: CDR1 LGHNA, CDR2 YNFKEQ. CDR3 in amino acids: CASSQEAGGPPDTQYF. The CDR3 DNA is TGTGCCAGCAGCCAAGAAGCGGGGGGGCCCCCAGATACGCAGTATTTT.

The rearrangement joins TRBV11-2 to TRBJ1-6; D may be TRBD1 (5 bases). This CDR3 contains 15 residues. The V end lost 2 bases, the J end lost 6 bases, and 11 bases lay between the germline ends. Germline V gene lookup returns CDR1 SGHAT and CDR2 FQNNGV. CDR3: CASSLLRAGNSPLHF. DNA for the CDR3: TGTGCCAGCAGCTTACTCAGGGCCGGTAATTCACCCCTCCACTTT.

In its sample, this clonotype was seen a few times. The chain carries TRBV2 and TRBJ1-6; 8 bases map to TRBD1. CDR1 SNHLY and CDR2 FYNNEI come from the germline V gene. V was pared by 7 bases and J by 8 bases, with 7 bases of the junction left unmatched. The CDR3 runs to 14 residues. The CDR3 DNA reads as TGTGCCAGCAATTTAGACAGGGGTTATTCACCCCTCCACTTT. Translation: CASNLDRGYSPLHF.

The chain has TRBV20-1 and TRBJ1-5; 7 bases are a match to TRBD1. Per germline, CDR1 DFQATT and CDR2 SNEGSKA (reference sequence). CDR3 length: 16 amino acids. The trim removed 5 bases at V and 0 bases at J, leaving 10 bases unmatched. CDR3 sequence (DNA): TGCAGTGCTGCTGCCGGGACAGCTTATAGCAATCAGCCCCAGCATTTT. Amino acid sequence: CSAAAGTAYSNQPQHF.

A few counts support this clonotype. The chain couples TRBV14 to TRBJ2-3, with 11 bases that match TRBD2. This CDR3 has 16 amino acids. CDR1 SGHDN and CDR2 FVKESK come from the germline V gene. The junction had 3 bases not matched to a gene; V was cut back by 2 bases and J by 2 bases. This chain's CDR3 is CASSQRLAGFTDTQYF. CDR3 DNA sequence: TGTGCCAGCAGCCAAAGACTAGCGGGATTCACAGATACGCAGTATTTT.

J is TRBJ2-1 and V is TRBV5-1; 8 bases match TRBD2. Germline values: CDR1 SGHRS, CDR2 YFSETQ. The CDR3 is 15 amino acids. Trimming cost V 0 bases and J 5 bases; bases outside gene matches: 4. CDR3 sequence (DNA): TGCGCCAGCAGCTTGGTGGCGGGGGGCCACAATGAGCAGTTCTTC. Residues: CASSLVAGGHNEQFF.

This clonotype was found many times. This rearrangement joins TRBV20-1 to TRBJ2-7, with a possible D match to TRBD2 (6 bases). The CDR3 loop spans 13 amino acids. The germline CDR1 and CDR2 sequences are DFQATT and SNEGSKA (reference sequence). V lost 2 bases and J lost 4, with 12 bases in between. CDR3 protein: CSARPGGDYEQYF. The CDR3 region has the DNA TGCAGTGCTAGACCTGGAGGGGATTACGAGCAGTACTTC.